The 3 T cell receptor beta chains below come from one sample, sequenced in a study of blood T cell repertoires in COVID-19. Sequenced by immunoSEQ multiplex PCR; TCRdb stores in-frame clones only, minus some. The data contain roughly 100,000 clones, approximately 81% of them singletons. The sequenced sample was peripheral blood. The receptors derive from a human donor in a cohort sampled during active COVID-19.

The chain recombines TRBV4-2 with TRBJ1-4, with unresolved D. The V gene's germline CDR1 is LGHNA and CDR2 YNFKEQ. CDR3 length equals 15 residues. Trimming left V 1 base short and J 5 bases short, with 11 bases between. In DNA form, the CDR3 reads TGTGCCAGCAGCCAAGGAGGCCGAGGGAATGAAAAACTGTTTTTT. Encoded protein: CASSQGGRGNEKLFF.

The chain recombines TRBV19 with TRBJ2-1, with 7 bases aligning to TRBD2. The CDR3 runs 13 residues. Germline V gene lookup returns CDR1 LNHDA and CDR2 SQIVND (reference sequence). V shed 11 bases and J 9 bases; nucleotides not matched to a gene: 13. This chain's CDR3 is CAGWGGGKCEQFF. For the CDR3, the DNA is TGTGCCGGCTGGGGGGGAGGCAAGTGTGAGCAGTTCTTC.

This clone was seen a handful of times. This chain joins TRBV6-6 and TRBJ2-7, with TRBD1 as a possible D gene (5 bases). Deletions cut 0 bases from V and 1 base from J, with 7 bases between. The germline V gene has CDR1 MNHNY and CDR2 SVGAGI (reference sequence). The CDR3 runs to 14 residues. The CDR3: CASSYSRGSYEQYF. CDR3 nucleotide sequence: TGTGCCAGCAGTTACTCAAGGGGTTCCTACGAGCAGTACTTC.